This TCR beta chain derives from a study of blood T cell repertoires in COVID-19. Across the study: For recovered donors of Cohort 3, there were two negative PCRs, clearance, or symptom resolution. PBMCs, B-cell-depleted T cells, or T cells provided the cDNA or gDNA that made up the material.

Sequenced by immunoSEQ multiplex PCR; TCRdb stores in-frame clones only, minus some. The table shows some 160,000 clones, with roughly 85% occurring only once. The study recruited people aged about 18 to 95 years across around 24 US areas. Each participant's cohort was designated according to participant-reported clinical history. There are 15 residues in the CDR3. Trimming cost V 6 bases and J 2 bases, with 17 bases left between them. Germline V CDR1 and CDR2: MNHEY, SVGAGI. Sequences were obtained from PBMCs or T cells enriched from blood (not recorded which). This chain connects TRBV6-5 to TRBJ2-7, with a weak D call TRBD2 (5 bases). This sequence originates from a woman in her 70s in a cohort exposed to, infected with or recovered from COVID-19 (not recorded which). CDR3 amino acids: CASSPIGLATYEQYF. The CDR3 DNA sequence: TGTGCCAGCAGCCCCATCGGGCTAGCTACCTACGAGCAGTACTTC.